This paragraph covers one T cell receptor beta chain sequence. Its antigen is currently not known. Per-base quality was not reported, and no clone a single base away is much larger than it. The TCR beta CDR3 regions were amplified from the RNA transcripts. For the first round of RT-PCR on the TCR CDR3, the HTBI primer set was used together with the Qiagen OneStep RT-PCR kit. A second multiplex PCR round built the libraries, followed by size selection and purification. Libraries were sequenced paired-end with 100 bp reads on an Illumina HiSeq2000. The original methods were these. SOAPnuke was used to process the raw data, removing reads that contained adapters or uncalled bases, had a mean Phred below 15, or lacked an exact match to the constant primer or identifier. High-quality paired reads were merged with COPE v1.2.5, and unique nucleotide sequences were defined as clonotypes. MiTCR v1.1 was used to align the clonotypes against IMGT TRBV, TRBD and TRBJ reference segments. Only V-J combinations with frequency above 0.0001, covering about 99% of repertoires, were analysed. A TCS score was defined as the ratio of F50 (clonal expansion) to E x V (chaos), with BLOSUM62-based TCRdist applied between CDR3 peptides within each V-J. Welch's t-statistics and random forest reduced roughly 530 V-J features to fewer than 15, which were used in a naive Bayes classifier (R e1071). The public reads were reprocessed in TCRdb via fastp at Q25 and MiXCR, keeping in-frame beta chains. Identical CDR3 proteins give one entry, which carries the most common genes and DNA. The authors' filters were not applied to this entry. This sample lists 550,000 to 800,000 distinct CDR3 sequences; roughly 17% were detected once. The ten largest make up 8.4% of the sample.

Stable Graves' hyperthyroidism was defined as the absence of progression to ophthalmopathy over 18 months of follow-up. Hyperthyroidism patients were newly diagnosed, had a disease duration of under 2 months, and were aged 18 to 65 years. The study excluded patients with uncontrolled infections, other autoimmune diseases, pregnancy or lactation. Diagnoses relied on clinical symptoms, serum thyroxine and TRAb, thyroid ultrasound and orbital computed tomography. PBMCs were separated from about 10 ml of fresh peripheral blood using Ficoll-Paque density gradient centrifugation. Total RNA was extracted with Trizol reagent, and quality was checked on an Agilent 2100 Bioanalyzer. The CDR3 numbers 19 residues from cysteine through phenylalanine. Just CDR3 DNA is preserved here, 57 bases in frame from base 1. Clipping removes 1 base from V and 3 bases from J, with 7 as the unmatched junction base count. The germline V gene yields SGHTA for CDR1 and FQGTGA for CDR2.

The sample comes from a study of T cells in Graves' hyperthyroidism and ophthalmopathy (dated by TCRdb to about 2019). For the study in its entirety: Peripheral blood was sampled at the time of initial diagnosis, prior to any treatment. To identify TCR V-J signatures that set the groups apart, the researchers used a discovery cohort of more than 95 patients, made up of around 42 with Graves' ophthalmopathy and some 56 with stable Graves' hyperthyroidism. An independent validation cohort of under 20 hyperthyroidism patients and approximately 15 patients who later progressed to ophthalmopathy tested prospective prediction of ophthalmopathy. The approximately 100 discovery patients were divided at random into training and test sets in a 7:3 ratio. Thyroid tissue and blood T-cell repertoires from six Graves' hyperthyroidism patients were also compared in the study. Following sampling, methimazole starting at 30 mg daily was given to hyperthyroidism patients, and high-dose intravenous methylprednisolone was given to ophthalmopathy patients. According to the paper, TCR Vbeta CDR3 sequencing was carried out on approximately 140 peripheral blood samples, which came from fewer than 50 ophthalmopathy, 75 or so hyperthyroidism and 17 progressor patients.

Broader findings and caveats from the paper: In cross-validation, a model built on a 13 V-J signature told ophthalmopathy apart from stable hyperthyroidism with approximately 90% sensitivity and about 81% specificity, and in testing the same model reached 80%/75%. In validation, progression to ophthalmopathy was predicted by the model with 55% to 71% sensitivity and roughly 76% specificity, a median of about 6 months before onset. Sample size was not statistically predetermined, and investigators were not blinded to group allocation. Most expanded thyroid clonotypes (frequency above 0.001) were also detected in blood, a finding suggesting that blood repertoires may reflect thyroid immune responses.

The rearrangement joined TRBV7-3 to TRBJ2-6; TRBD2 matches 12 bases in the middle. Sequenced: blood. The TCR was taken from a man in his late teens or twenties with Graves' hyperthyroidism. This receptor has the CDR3 CASSLNLAGGPNGANVLTF. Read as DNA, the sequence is TGTGCCAGCAGCTTAAATCTAGCGGGAGGGCCGAATGGGGCCAACGTCCTGACTTTC.